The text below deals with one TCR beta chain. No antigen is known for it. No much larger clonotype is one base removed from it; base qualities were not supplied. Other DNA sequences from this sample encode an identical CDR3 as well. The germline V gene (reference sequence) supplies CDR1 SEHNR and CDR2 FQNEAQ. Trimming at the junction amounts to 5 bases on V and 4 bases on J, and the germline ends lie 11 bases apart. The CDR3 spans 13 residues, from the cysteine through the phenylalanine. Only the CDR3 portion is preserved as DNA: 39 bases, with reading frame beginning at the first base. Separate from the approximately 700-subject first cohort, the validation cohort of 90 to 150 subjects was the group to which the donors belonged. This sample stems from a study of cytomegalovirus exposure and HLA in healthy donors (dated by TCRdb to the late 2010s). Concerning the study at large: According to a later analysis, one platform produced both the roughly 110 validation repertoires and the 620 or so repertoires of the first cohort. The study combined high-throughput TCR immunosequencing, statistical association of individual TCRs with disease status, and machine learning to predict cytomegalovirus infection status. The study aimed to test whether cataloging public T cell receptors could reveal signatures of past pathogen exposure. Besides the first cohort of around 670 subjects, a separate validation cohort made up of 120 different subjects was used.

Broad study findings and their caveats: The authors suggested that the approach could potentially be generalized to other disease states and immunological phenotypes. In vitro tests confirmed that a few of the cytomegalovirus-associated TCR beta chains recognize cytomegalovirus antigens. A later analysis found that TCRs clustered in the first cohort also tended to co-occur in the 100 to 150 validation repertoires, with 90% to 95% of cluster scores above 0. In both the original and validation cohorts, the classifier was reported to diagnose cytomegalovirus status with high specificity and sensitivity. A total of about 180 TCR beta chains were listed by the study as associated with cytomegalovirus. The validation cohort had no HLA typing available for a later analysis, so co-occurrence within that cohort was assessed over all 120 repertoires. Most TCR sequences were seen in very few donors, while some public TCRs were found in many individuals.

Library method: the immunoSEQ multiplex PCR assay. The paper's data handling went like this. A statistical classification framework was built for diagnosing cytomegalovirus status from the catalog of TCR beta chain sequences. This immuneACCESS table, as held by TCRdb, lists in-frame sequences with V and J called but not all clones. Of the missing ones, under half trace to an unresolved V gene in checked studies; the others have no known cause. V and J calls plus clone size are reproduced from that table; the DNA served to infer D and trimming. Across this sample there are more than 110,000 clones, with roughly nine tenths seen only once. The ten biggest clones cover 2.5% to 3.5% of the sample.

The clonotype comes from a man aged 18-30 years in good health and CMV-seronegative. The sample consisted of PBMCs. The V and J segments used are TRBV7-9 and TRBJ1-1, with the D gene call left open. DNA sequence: TGTGCCAGCAGCAGCCAAGGCGGCACTGAAGCTTTCTTT. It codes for CASSSQGGTEAFF.